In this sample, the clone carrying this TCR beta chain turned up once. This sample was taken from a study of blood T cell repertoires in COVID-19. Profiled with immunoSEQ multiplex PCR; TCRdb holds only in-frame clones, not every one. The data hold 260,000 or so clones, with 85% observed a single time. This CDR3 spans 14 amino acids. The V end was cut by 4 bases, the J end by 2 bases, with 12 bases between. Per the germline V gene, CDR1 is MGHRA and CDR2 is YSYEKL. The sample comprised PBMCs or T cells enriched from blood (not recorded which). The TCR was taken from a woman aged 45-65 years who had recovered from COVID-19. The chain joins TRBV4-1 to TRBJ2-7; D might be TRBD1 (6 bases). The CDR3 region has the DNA TGCGCCAGCAGCCCCCTGGGGGCGGCCTACGAGCAGTACTTC. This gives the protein CASSPLGAAYEQYF.